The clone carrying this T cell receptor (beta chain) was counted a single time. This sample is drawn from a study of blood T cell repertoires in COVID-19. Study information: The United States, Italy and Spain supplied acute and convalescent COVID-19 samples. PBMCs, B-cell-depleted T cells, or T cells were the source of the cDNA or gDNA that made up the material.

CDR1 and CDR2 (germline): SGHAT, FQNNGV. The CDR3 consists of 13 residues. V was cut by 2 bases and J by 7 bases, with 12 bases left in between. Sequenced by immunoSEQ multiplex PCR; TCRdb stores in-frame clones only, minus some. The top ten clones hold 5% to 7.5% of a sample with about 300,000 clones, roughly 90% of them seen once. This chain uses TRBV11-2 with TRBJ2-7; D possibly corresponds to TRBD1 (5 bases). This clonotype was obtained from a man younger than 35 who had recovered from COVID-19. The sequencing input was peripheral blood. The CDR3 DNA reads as TGTGCCAGCAGCTTATGGGGCCCGGGTGAGCAGTACTTC. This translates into CASSLWGPGEQYF.